A selection of T cell receptor beta chains follows, all from one sample in a study of cytomegalovirus exposure and HLA in healthy donors. The repertoire was sequenced with immunoSEQ multiplex PCR; TCRdb's copy has only in-frame clones and lacks some. The table has 50,000 or so clones, 65% to 85% seen once. The sequenced sample consisted of PBMCs. The receptors were gathered from a boy younger than 18 in good health and CMV-seropositive. The CDR3 runs from the conserved cysteine through the conserved F or W. A D gene is named only where the DNA matches it firmly. Some rows mark clone size as missing; the rest say once, few, many or name a class of expanded clone.

v_call	j_call	clone_size	d_call	cdr3_aa	cdr3_nt
TRBV5-6	TRBJ1-2	once	TRBD1	CASSLRTGGEFYYGYTF	TGTGCCAGCAGCCTACGGACAGGGGGGGAATTTTACTATGGCTACACCTTC
TRBV6-4	TRBJ2-3	NA	NA	CASSDGLSGGGDTQYF	TGTGCCAGCAGTGACGGGCTCTCGGGGGGCGGAGATACGCAGTATTTT
TRBV7-2	TRBJ2-7	NA	NA	CASSREWGVYEQYF	TGTGCCAGCAGCCGAGAATGGGGCGTATACGAGCAGTACTTC
TRBV7-3	TRBJ2-1	few	NA	CASSLGLGGNNEQFF	TGCGCCAGCAGCTTGGGGCTAGGCGGGAACAATGAGCAGTTCTTC
TRBV27	TRBJ1-2	NA	NA	CASTTRGIGGAGYTF	TGTGCCAGCACCACCAGGGGTATTGGTGGGGCTGGCTACACCTTC
TRBV7-3	TRBJ2-1	NA	TRBD2	CASSSTSGVSNEQFF	TGTGCCAGCAGCTCGACTAGCGGGGTGTCAAATGAGCAGTTCTTC
TRBV5-1	TRBJ1-5	few	NA	CASSLSSGNEPQHF	TGCGCCAGCAGCTTGTCCTCCGGGAACGAGCCCCAGCATTTT
TRBV25-1	TRBJ1-6	few	TRBD1	CASSEPGQPNSPLHF	TGTGCCAGCAGTGAGCCGGGACAGCCAAATTCACCCCTCCACTTT
TRBV7-9	TRBJ2-6	few	NA	CASSPSLSWGANVLTF	TGTGCCAGCAGCCCGTCTCTAAGCTGGGGGGCCAACGTCCTGACTTTC
TRBV27	TRBJ2-7	NA	NA	CASSTRGGYEQYF	TGTGCCAGCAGTACCCGCGGAGGGTACGAGCAGTACTTC
TRBV5-1	TRBJ2-5	NA	TRBD2	CASSLSGGAVQETQYF	TGCGCCAGCAGCTTGTCGGGGGGTGCCGTCCAAGAGACCCAGTACTTC
TRBV10-2	TRBJ2-7	NA	NA	CASSDGGKQYF	TGCGCCAGCAGTGATGGAGGGAAGCAGTACTTC
TRBV6-5	TRBJ1-5	NA	TRBD1	CASGTGDTNQPQHF	TGTGCCAGCGGGACAGGGGATACCAATCAGCCCCAGCATTTT
TRBV7-9	TRBJ2-1	NA	TRBD2	CSSSRGLAGDKNEQFF	TGTTCCAGCAGCCGTGGACTAGCGGGGGATAAGAATGAGCAGTTCTTC
TRBV27	TRBJ1-2	NA	TRBD1	CASSFSQGARNYGYTF	TGTGCCAGCAGTTTCTCTCAGGGGGCGCGGAATTATGGCTACACCTTC
TRBV10-2	TRBJ1-3	few	NA	CASRQYSGNTIYF	TGCGCCAGCAGACAGTACTCTGGAAACACCATATATTTT
TRBV7-2	TRBJ2-4	NA	TRBD2	CASSPAGGVSAKNIQYF	TGTGCCAGCAGCCCCGCGGGGGGCGTTTCGGCCAAAAACATTCAGTACTTC
TRBV6-5	TRBJ1-5	NA	NA	CASSLYYSNQPQHF	TGTGCCAGCAGTTTGTACTATAGCAATCAGCCCCAGCATTTT
TRBV6-5	TRBJ1-3	few	NA	CASRVTGSSGNTIYF	TGTGCCAGTAGAGTAACGGGGAGCTCTGGAAACACCATATATTTT
TRBV2	TRBJ1-2	NA	TRBD1	CASSAPGTANYGYTF	TGTGCCAGCAGTGCCCCGGGGACAGCCAACTATGGCTACACCTTC
TRBV19	TRBJ2-1	NA	TRBD2	CASSSGLAAYNEQFF	TGTGCCAGTAGTTCAGGACTAGCCGCCTACAATGAGCAGTTCTTC
TRBV6-5	TRBJ1-2	NA	NA	CATSTTYYGYTF	TGTGCCACATCAACTACTTACTATGGCTACACCTTC
TRBV7-8	TRBJ2-5	NA	NA	CASSLGAGEETQYF	TGTGCCAGCAGCTTAGGAGCAGGGGAAGAGACCCAGTACTTC
TRBV6-1	TRBJ1-1	once	TRBD1	CASSRTGVPNTEAFF	TGTGCCAGCAGTCGCACAGGGGTTCCGAACACTGAAGCTTTCTTT
TRBV4-1	TRBJ1-5	NA	TRBD1	CASSQPWGQGAEQPQHF	TGCGCCAGCAGCCAACCTTGGGGACAGGGGGCGGAACAGCCCCAGCATTTT
TRBV13	TRBJ2-7	NA	NA	CASRHGLAYEQYF	TGTGCCAGCAGACACGGGTTAGCCTACGAGCAGTACTTC
TRBV7-9	TRBJ2-3	NA	TRBD1	CASRGNRDRVTDTQYF	TGTGCCAGCAGGGGGAACCGGGACAGGGTGACAGATACGCAGTATTTT
TRBV20-1	TRBJ1-3	NA	NA	CSAVPRAPIYF	TGCAGTGCCGTTCCACGCGCCCCCATATATTTT
TRBV9	TRBJ2-7	NA	TRBD1	CASSVGQGAYEQYF	TGTGCCAGCAGCGTTGGGCAGGGGGCGTACGAGCAGTACTTC
TRBV18	TRBJ1-1	once	NA	CASSPVRQANTEAFF	TGTGCCAGCTCACCGGTGAGACAGGCGAACACTGAAGCTTTCTTT
TRBV11-2	TRBJ1-1	NA	NA	CASSPRDFSFTEAFF	TGTGCCAGCAGCCCCCGGGACTTTTCGTTCACTGAAGCTTTCTTT
TRBV15	TRBJ2-1	NA	NA	CATSREGSSYNEQFF	TGTGCCACCAGCAGAGAAGGGAGCTCCTACAATGAGCAGTTCTTC
TRBV11-1	TRBJ2-3	NA	TRBD2	CASSLARGTAGAQYF	TGTGCCAGCAGCTTAGCGCGCGGGACGGCGGGGGCGCAGTATTTT
TRBV10-3	TRBJ1-2	once	NA	CAINGFGEGNYGYTF	TGTGCCATCAATGGCTTCGGGGAAGGAAACTATGGCTACACCTTC
TRBV27	TRBJ1-3	NA	TRBD1	CASSQFALGQGSGNTIYF	TGTGCCAGCAGCCAATTTGCCCTGGGACAGGGGTCTGGAAACACCATATATTTT
TRBV25-1	TRBJ2-7	NA	NA	CASSEYPVGYEQYF	TGTGCCAGCAGTGAATACCCTGTCGGGTACGAGCAGTACTTC
TRBV19	TRBJ2-3	NA	TRBD2	CASRGGGDTQYF	TGTGCCAGTAGGGGGGGAGGGGATACGCAGTATTTT
TRBV6-6	TRBJ1-2	NA	NA	CASNQKPEAYGYTF	TGTGCCAGCAATCAAAAACCTGAGGCCTATGGCTACACCTTC
TRBV27	TRBJ2-7	few	NA	CASSFQGNGNEQYF	TGTGCCAGCAGTTTCCAGGGTAACGGCAACGAGCAGTACTTC
TRBV7-3	TRBJ2-2	NA	TRBD2	CASSLTSGGAFGELFF	TGTGCCAGCAGCTTGACTAGCGGGGGGGCCTTCGGGGAGCTGTTTTTT
TRBV2	TRBJ1-4	NA	NA	CASEGGWDEKLFF	TGTGCCAGCGAGGGAGGATGGGATGAAAAACTGTTTTTT
TRBV6-5	TRBJ1-6	NA	NA	CASSYDYRGRLHF	TGTGCCAGCAGTTACGATTATCGAGGGCGCCTCCACTTT
TRBV5-1	TRBJ2-7	NA	TRBD1	CASSFETGGYEQYF	TGCGCCAGCAGCTTCGAGACAGGGGGCTACGAGCAGTACTTC
TRBV7-3	TRBJ2-1	NA	NA	CASSLKGGAYNEQFF	TGTGCCAGCAGCTTAAAGGGGGGGGCCTACAATGAGCAGTTCTTC
TRBV7-9	TRBJ2-1	NA	TRBD1	CASGSTGIGEQFF	TGTGCCAGCGGCTCGACAGGGATTGGCGAGCAGTTCTTC
TRBV12-5	TRBJ2-7	NA	TRBD2	CASGSSGAMSYEQYF	TGTGCTAGTGGCAGTAGCGGGGCCATGTCCTACGAGCAGTACTTC
TRBV6-6	TRBJ1-5	few	TRBD1	CATSDREQGQPQHF	TGTGCCACATCAGACAGGGAACAGGGTCAGCCCCAGCATTTT
TRBV5-1	TRBJ1-2	NA	NA	CASSLRQPRYGYTF	TGCGCCAGCAGCTTGAGACAGCCTCGCTATGGCTACACCTTC
TRBV19	TRBJ2-7	NA	TRBD2	CASSISVGGDEQYF	TGTGCCAGTAGTATATCGGTGGGAGGGGACGAGCAGTACTTC